This TCR beta chain was captured by sequencing in a study of T cell repertoires in ileal Crohn's disease. The wider study: Thiopurines (about 10) or anti-TNF agents (around 17) were given postoperatively to about half.

For this clone: Its antigen is unidentified.

The time point was: neoterminal ileum biopsy at postoperative endoscopy, about 6 months after surgery. Assay: immunoSEQ multiplex PCR; the TCRdb copy retains only in-frame clones and omits some. The sample holds about 5,300 clones, nearly 80% seen once. Study-wide findings and caveats: Compared with non-smokers, active smokers at surgery showed more clonal expansions. Postoperative endoscopy occurred within one year, median 6.9 months.

Germline CDR1 reads SGHAT; CDR2 reads FQDESV (reference sequence). CDR3 length: 13 residues. V lost 3 bases and J 9 bases, leaving 12 bases between the germline ends. The rearrangement links TRBV11-1 to TRBJ2-1; D may correspond to TRBD1 or TRBD2 (6 bases each). This receptor was taken from an adult with Crohn's disease. The sample consisted of ileal tissue. The CDR3 nucleotides read TGTGCCAGCAGCTTTTGGGGGGCGGTTGAGCAGTTCTTC. Its translation is CASSFWGAVEQFF.